What follows is one T cell receptor (beta chain) and its context. Its antigen is unknown. These data originate in a study of Ad26.COV2.S vaccination and SARS-CoV-2 variants. Study at large: Enrollment placed the donor in the COV1001 Ad26.COV2.S trial arm.

Study conclusions and caveats: A substantial breadth of spike-specific CD8+ and CD4+ T cell responses after vaccination has been reported. There was a possibility that the TCR breadth and depth analyses underestimated total T cell responses.

Treatment indicated: roughly 18 received Ad26.COV2.S at low or high dose, single or two shots; roughly five received placebo; per-sample allocation not given. Samples analyzed were those drawn on day 63 after the first vaccine or placebo injection. Wuhan-strain SARS-CoV-2 spike was expressed by the Ad26 vector that made up the vaccine. The germline gives CDR1 SGHDN, CDR2 FVKESK. The CDR3 totals 16 residues. Between the trimmed V and J ends, which lost 1 base and 0 bases, there was a span of 12 bases. TCRdb's table, derived via immunoSEQ multiplex PCR, lists solely in-frame clones and lacks some. The sample includes over 400,000 clones, 85% to 90% of them seen just once.

This sample comprised peripheral blood, obtained in a trial of Ad26.COV2.S vaccine versus placebo. This sequence joins TRBV14 and TRBJ1-1, with no clear D. This receptor was identified in a person between 18 and 65 years old who received the Ad26.COV2.S COVID-19 vaccine or a placebo. CDR3 in amino acids: CASSQGRANMNTEAFF. CDR3 DNA: TGTGCCAGCAGCCAAGGGAGGGCAAATATGAACACTGAAGCTTTCTTT.